This TCR beta chain derives from a study of OX40 agonist ivuxolimab in advanced cancers. Data came from immunoSEQ multiplex PCR; TCRdb stores just in-frame clones and leaves some out. The sample contains about 69,000 clones, approximately 80% of which appear only once. The CDR3 has 15 residues. Per germline, CDR1 SNHLY and CDR2 FYNNEI. The ends were cut back, 7 bases at V and 4 bases at J, with 16 bases in the middle. The J gene is TRBJ2-2, the V gene TRBV2, with a possible D match to TRBD2 (6 bases). The TCR comes from an adult with an advanced solid tumor such as melanoma, head and neck, liver or kidney cancer. The starting material was CD4+ or CD8+ T cells sorted from blood, obtained in a trial of the OX40 agonist ivuxolimab. In nucleotides, the CDR3 is TGTGCCAGCACTAGCGAGATTGCGGGCACCGGGGAGCTGTTTTTT. This codes for CASTSEIAGTGELFF.